The present T cell receptor beta chain was sequenced within a study of T-cell reconstitution after alpha-beta-depleted transplantation in children (dated by TCRdb to about 2016). For the study in its entirety: Using TCR repertoire profiling, the study quantitatively followed how T-cell immune reconstitution unfolded in children after TCRalphabeta/CD19-depleted allogeneic hematopoietic cell transplantation.

Receptor libraries were prepared by PCR. Sequencing relied on an Illumina HiSeq 2500. Molecular barcoding was employed in the preparation of TCR libraries, with unique molecular identifiers being used to normalize TCRbeta repertoire quantification. The raw public data were reprocessed by TCRdb itself: fastp quality trimming at Q25, MiXCR clonotype calling, in-frame beta chains only. Each CDR3 protein gets just one entry, which takes the most common genes and DNA from the rows behind it. The sample table records just under 550,000 distinct CDR3 sequences; around 16% of these occur just once. The top ten hold approximately 3% of the sample. CDR1 and CDR2 (KGHDR, SFDVKD) derive from the germline V gene. V was cut back by 0 bases and J by 5 bases, leaving a gap of 12 bases between them. The CDR3 numbers 15 residues from cysteine through phenylalanine. The sequence is cut down to CDR3 DNA, 45 bases in frame from base 1.

Of note for this clonotype: Its antigen is not yet known. Per-base qualities were not stored, and no clone one base away is much larger.

The specimen was PBMCs from the stem cell graft donor, collected from the stem cell graft. The sequence derives from a human donor who donated a stem cell graft to a child with acute lymphoblastic leukemia. This chain joins TRBV24-1 to TRBJ2-5; the D gene remains uncertain. The CDR3 here reads CATSDLWLFHETQYF. The base sequence is TGTGCCACCAGTGATTTGTGGCTATTCCATGAGACCCAGTACTTC.